The rows below give T cell receptor beta chains drawn from one sample of a study of spatial heterogeneity in lung cancer. TCRdb independently ran MiXCR on the 5' RACE reads; one entry per CDR3 protein. The data contain 15,000 to 20,000 distinct CDR3 sequences, around 6.9% of them singletons. Sequences were derived from lung tumor tissue, sampled at surgery. All receptors come from a female donor with early-stage non-small cell lung cancer. Each CDR3 is given with its conserved first and last residue. A D gene is named only where the DNA matches it firmly. Size is stated as once, few, many, or a class for an expanded clone.

V	D	size	J	DNA	CDR3
TRBV20-1	.	many	TRBJ2-7	TGCAGTGCTAAGTCGGCACTAGCCTACGAGCAGTACTTC	CSAKSALAYEQYF
TRBV5-4	TRBD1	many	TRBJ2-4	TGTGCCAGCAGTCCCGGGACAGGGGCCGGGGCCAAAAACATTCAGTACTTC	CASSPGTGAGAKNIQYF
TRBV20-1	.	many	TRBJ1-2	TGCAGTGCTAGCGACAATGGAAGGGGGAACTATGGCTACACCTTC	CSASDNGRGNYGYTF
TRBV29-1	.	many	TRBJ2-2	TGCAGCGTTGATAGGTGGGACACCGGGGAGCTGTTTTTT	CSVDRWDTGELFF
TRBV10-1	.	many	TRBJ2-5	TGCGCCAGCAGTGACCCTGGACAAAAGGGAGGAGAGACCCAGTACTTC	CASSDPGQKGGETQYF
TRBV28	.	many	TRBJ2-7	TGTGCCAGCAGTTTACGACCCCCACTGGCCGTCGAGCAGTACTTC	CASSLRPPLAVEQYF
TRBV20-1	TRBD2	many	TRBJ2-4	TGCAGTGCTAGAGACCCAAGCGGGAGGGCTTACATTCAGTACTTC	CSARDPSGRAYIQYF
TRBV20-1	TRBD2	many	TRBJ2-3	TGCAGTGCTACCCCTCGGACTAGCGCCACAGATACGCAGTATTTT	CSATPRTSATDTQYF
TRBV4-3	TRBD2	many	TRBJ2-3	TGCGCCAGCAGCTATCGAGGAGCGGGAGGCACAGATACGCAGTATTTT	CASSYRGAGGTDTQYF
TRBV12-3/TRBV12-4	TRBD1	many	TRBJ2-7	TGTGCCAGCAGCCGGGGACAGGGCTACGAGCAGTACTTC	CASSRGQGYEQYF
TRBV7-2	.	many	TRBJ2-5	TGTGCCAGCAGCTTTAGTACCGGGATAGAGACCCAGTACTTC	CASSFSTGIETQYF